Listed below are T cell receptor beta chains from one sample, sequenced in a study of breast tumors, draining lymph nodes, adjacent tissues. TCRdb re-derived calls from the multiplex PCR reads in MiXCR, one entry per CDR3 protein. The repertoire consists of around 300,000 distinct CDR3 sequences, with about 33% occurring once and the leading ten covering roughly 1.2%. Material for sequencing was axillary lymph node tissue. The origin of the receptors is a female donor with breast cancer. Some clones in this sample may be carry-over from other donors' samples. Each CDR3 is given with its conserved first and last residue. A D gene is named only where the DNA matches it firmly. Clone sizes are given selectively: once, few, many, or a class where the clone is expanded.

TGTGCCAGCAGCTTGGTTAGGGATATGGCCGGGGAGCTGTTTTTT,CASSLVRDMAGELFF,.,TRBJ2-2,TRBV5-5,many
TGTGCCAGCAGCTTAGGGGTTAGGCGGGACGGGGGTGAGCCCCAGTACTTC,CASSLGVRRDGGEPQYF,.,TRBJ2-5,TRBV7-9,few
TGCGCCAGCAGCTCCCCCGCGGGCGGGAGGAGGGCAGATACGCAGTATTTT,CASSSPAGGRRADTQYF,TRBD2,TRBJ2-3,TRBV4-3,many
TGCAGTGCCACAGACAGGGGGAGCGCGAACACTGAAGCTTTCTTT,CSATDRGSANTEAFF,TRBD1,TRBJ1-1,TRBV20-1,.
TGCGCCAGTAGTATTGGACAGTCCTCCTGCAATGAGCAGTTCTTC,CASSIGQSSCNEQFF,.,TRBJ2-1,TRBV19,.
TGTGCCAGTAGTCTCTGGACAGTTGGGGGAACTGGAAAACTGTTTTTT,CASSLWTVGGTGKLFF,.,TRBJ1-4,TRBV19,many
TGTGCCATCAGTGACAGCAGCTCTGGAAACACCGGGGAGCTGTTTTTT,CAISDSSSGNTGELFF,.,TRBJ2-2,TRBV10-3,.
TGTGCCAGCAGTTTCTTATCTTCGGGAAATGAGCAGTTCTTC,CASSFLSSGNEQFF,.,TRBJ2-1,TRBV12-3/TRBV12-4,.
TGCAGCACCCGGGACAGCTCCTACGAGCAGTACTTC,CSTRDSSYEQYF,TRBD1,TRBJ2-7,TRBV29-1,.
TGTGCCAGCAGCCAAGTAAGGTTGCCCTACAATGAGCAGTTCTTC,CASSQVRLPYNEQFF,.,TRBJ2-1,TRBV3-1,.